These 16 T cell receptor beta chains share one sample of origin, sequenced in a study of cytomegalovirus exposure and HLA in healthy donors. The PCR was carried out with 60 Vbeta primers and 13 Jbeta primers. Assay used: immunoSEQ multiplex PCR; TCRdb lists only in-frame clones, some missing. The sample lists around 100,000 clones, approximately 80% seen once, with over 3.5% in the top ten. Material: PBMCs. These TCRs come from a woman aged 40 to 55 in good health and CMV-seropositive.

Written as DNA, the CDR3 is TGCGCCAGCAGCTTGGAGACAGGGGTCAATGAGCAGTTCTTC. Amino acid sequence: CASSLETGVNEQFF. This rearrangement joins TRBV5-1 to TRBJ2-1; the match to TRBD1 covers 8 bases. V lost 0 bases, J lost 6 bases, and 2 bases stayed unmatched. This CDR3 is 14 amino acids long. CDR1 is SGHRS and CDR2 is YFSETQ in the germline V gene.

The DNA for the CDR3 is TGTGCCAGCAGTATTAGCAGGGTGCCCTACAATGAGCAGTTCTTC. Its protein product is CASSISRVPYNEQFF. The rearrangement uses TRBV27 and TRBJ2-1; tentative D call: TRBD1 (5 bases). Trimming pared 5 bases from V and 2 bases from J, leaving 13 bases between. CDR1 and CDR2 from the germline V gene are MNHEY and SMNVEV (reference sequence). The CDR3 consists of 15 residues.

The J gene is TRBJ2-7, the V gene TRBV14; D remains unclear. Trimming left V 2 bases short and J 2 bases short, with 7 bases between. The CDR3 has 13 amino acids. Looked up from germline, CDR1 is SGHDN and CDR2 is FVKESK. CDR3 residues: CASSQSPTYEQYF. CDR3 nucleotide sequence: TGTGCCAGCAGCCAATCACCTACCTACGAGCAGTACTTC.

The chain uses TRBV27 and TRBJ2-2, with a tentative D call TRBD1 (6 bases). The CDR3 sequence is 15 residues long. Trimming shortened V by 6 bases and J by 3 bases, and 14 bases separated the two germline ends. The germline gives CDR1 MNHEY, CDR2 SMNVEV (reference sequence). CDR3 in DNA: TGTGCCAGCAGCGACAGGCCCTACGACACCGGGGAGCTGTTTTTT. Protein sequence: CASSDRPYDTGELFF.

The CDR3 DNA reads TGTGCCAGCAGTTCGGGGGTTATGAACACTGAAGCTTTCTTT. Translated: CASSSGVMNTEAFF. The V gene is TRBV27, the J gene TRBJ1-1; D perhaps matches TRBD1 (5 bases). CDR1 is MNHEY, CDR2 SMNVEV, per germline (reference sequence). V dropped 4 bases and J dropped 0 bases, with 9 bases sitting between them. This CDR3 spans 14 amino acids.

The chain joins TRBV5-1 to TRBJ2-1, with 12 bases aligning to TRBD2. This CDR3 comprises 16 residues. Per germline, CDR1 SGHRS and CDR2 YFSETQ. With 4 bases clipped from V and 5 bases from J, the junction kept 7 bases outside the gene matches. The CDR3 region is CASSPRLAGENNEQFF. Here the CDR3 DNA reads TGCGCCAGCAGCCCCCGACTAGCGGGGGAAAACAATGAGCAGTTCTTC.

This chain links TRBV28 with TRBJ1-5, with 7 nucleotides matching TRBD1. In germline, CDR1 is MDHEN, CDR2 SYDVKM. Unmatched junction bases numbered 20, after V lost 6 bases and J lost 0 bases. The CDR3 spans 20 residues. CDR3 sequence reads: CASRPKTRGSFEYSNQPQHF. The CDR3 DNA is TGTGCCAGCAGGCCCAAAACCAGGGGGTCGTTCGAATATAGCAATCAGCCCCAGCATTTT.

This clone showed up just a few times. The CDR3 here is CATRTSGYLIADTQYF. Here the CDR3 DNA reads TGTGCCACCAGGACTAGCGGGTATCTAATTGCAGATACGCAGTATTTT. The chain combines TRBV19 with TRBJ2-3; 11 nucleotides align to TRBD2. Germline-derived CDR1 and CDR2 are LNHDA and SQIVND (reference sequence). V lost 10 bases and J lost 4; bases outside the gene matches: 13. The CDR3 spans 16 residues.

The rearrangement joins TRBV7-8 to TRBJ2-7; 9 bases line up with TRBD1. J gave up 2 bases and V 1 base, and 6 bases lay outside the gene matches. The CDR3 spans 16 residues. CDR1 is SGHVS and CDR2 is FQNEAQ in the germline V gene. The chain's CDR3 is CASSLVGTGRTYEQYF. CDR3 in DNA: TGTGCCAGCAGCTTAGTGGGGACAGGGCGGACCTACGAGCAGTACTTC. Supplemented by reference TRBV7-8 and TRBJ2-7, the full variable domain reads GAGVSQSPRYKVAKRGQDVALRCDPISGHVSLFWYQQALGQGPEFLTYFQNEAQLDKSGLPSDRFFAERPEGSVSTLKIQRTQQEDSAVYLCASSLVGTGRTYEQYFGPGTRLTVT.

The V and J genes are TRBV29-1 and TRBJ2-4; 8 bases map to TRBD1. After removal of 4 bases from V and 7 bases from J, the junction contained 6 bases not matched to a gene. Germline CDR1 and CDR2: SQVTM and ANQGSEA. The length of the CDR3 is 13 residues. The CDR3 region is CSVVTGVLNIQYF. In DNA form, the CDR3 reads TGCAGCGTTGTGACAGGGGTTCTCAACATTCAGTACTTC.

J is TRBJ1-5 and V is TRBV18; no firm D call. Per the germline V gene, CDR1 is KGHSH and CDR2 is LQKENI. This CDR3 comprises 14 residues. V shed 2 bases and J shed 8 bases, with 13 bases lying between them. The CDR3: CASSPDTSIKPQHF. The CDR3 DNA follows: TGTGCCAGCTCACCAGACACCTCAATCAAGCCCCAGCATTTT. The entire variable domain, with the rest obtained from reference TRBV18 and TRBJ1-5, is as follows: NAGVMQNPRHLVRRRGQEARLRCSPMKGHSHVYWYRQLPEEGLKFMVYLQKENIIDESGMPKERFSAEFPKEGPSILRIQQVVRGDSAAYFCASSPDTSIKPQHFGDGTRLSIL.

The gene calls are TRBV2 and TRBJ2-5; 7 bases line up with TRBD2. This CDR3 is 15 amino acids long. The V gene's germline CDR1 is SNHLY and CDR2 FYNNEI. V gave up 4 bases and J gave up 2 bases; unmatched junction bases: 7. The CDR3, as DNA: TGTGCCAGCAGTGGTGCGGCTAGCGGACAAGAGACCCAGTACTTC. Its protein product is CASSGAASGQETQYF. Filled out from reference TRBV2 and TRBJ2-5, the complete variable domain reads EPEVTQTPSHQVTQMGQEVILRCVPISNHLYFYWYRQILGQKVEFLVSFYNNEISEKSEIFDDQFSVERPDGSNFTLKIRSTKLEDSAMYFCASSGAASGQETQYFGPGTRLLVL.

The J gene is TRBJ2-3, the V gene TRBV5-8, with a possible D match to TRBD2 (5 bases). This CDR3 comprises 14 residues. Per the germline V gene, CDR1 is SGHTS and CDR2 is YDEGEE. Trimming shortened V by 0 bases and J by 3 bases, and 8 bases separated the two germline ends. The DNA of the CDR3 is TGTGCCAGCAGCTTGGGGCGGGCAACAGATACGCAGTATTTT. It yields the protein CASSLGRATDTQYF.

CDR3 DNA: TGTGCCAGAAGCCGACATCAGGACTCCTACGAGCAGTACTTC. It encodes CARSRHQDSYEQYF. This chain joins TRBV5-3 and TRBJ2-7; D is uncertain. TRBV5-3 is an ORF, with its function uncertain. V was clipped by 4 bases and J by 0 bases, with 11 bases between them. This CDR3 contains 14 residues.

The sample holds one count of this clone. This chain links TRBV5-4 with TRBJ2-1; D is undetermined. Trimming left V 1 base short and J 5 bases short, with 4 bases between. Germline lookup yields CDR1 SGHNT and CDR2 YYREEE (reference sequence). The CDR3 contains 12 residues. The CDR3, as DNA: TGTGCCAGCAGCTTGAGCGACAATGAGCAGTTCTTC. Protein: CASSLSDNEQFF.

The gene calls are TRBV7-6 and TRBJ2-7; no reliable D call. The germline V gene encodes CDR1 SGHVS and CDR2 FNYEAQ. There are 12 residues in the CDR3. V shed 4 bases and J shed 5 bases, with 9 bases lying between them. As DNA, the CDR3 is TGTGCCAGCAGCTCCTTAAGCCACGAGCAGTACTTC. It is translated as CASSSLSHEQYF.